This T cell receptor (beta chain) was recovered during a study of beta chain features in type 1 diabetes. A heparinised blood draw that averaged roughly 110 mL was obtained once from each donor. Sequencing targeted expressed TCRB transcripts, as all isolated RNA had been reverse transcribed. Some clones are missing from TCRdb's copy, which holds only in-frame ones; the method was immunoSEQ multiplex PCR. The profile shows a few hundred thousand clones, more than 15% of them singletons. Germline values: CDR1 MNHNY, CDR2 SVGAGI (reference sequence). After removal of 0 bases from V and 3 bases from J, the junction contained 3 bases not matched to a gene. The CDR3 runs 15 residues. This clone turned up a few times. Its antigen is as yet unknown. Study conclusions and caveats: PCR could preferentially amplify shorter templates, alike in patients and controls. Moderate but significant shortening of TCRB CDR3s was recorded in all four CD4+ subsets from Type 1 diabetes patients.

This sequence was found in a man aged 25-40 years with type 1 diabetes. V and J are TRBV6-6 and TRBJ2-3, with 7 bases that match TRBD1. The specimen was naive CD4+ T cells from blood. This chain's CDR3 is CASSYSGRGTDTQYF. CDR3 nucleotides: TGTGCCAGCAGTTACTCGGGCAGGGGGACAGATACGCAGTATTTT.